The 18 T cell receptor beta chains below were found in one sample sequenced in a study of T cells after yellow fever vaccination. TCRdb redid the calling of the 5' RACE reads with MiXCR, one entry per CDR3 protein. The table has about 630,000 distinct CDR3 sequences, around 12% seen once. The sample was PBMCs, taken on the day of the yellow fever booster vaccination. These TCRs come from a man aged 25-45 years who received the YFV17D yellow fever vaccine.

In nucleotides, the CDR3 is TGTGCCAGCAGTTTAGCTAGCGGGAGGCTGTTATCCTACGAGCAGTACTTC. Translated: CASSLASGRLLSYEQYF. V gene TRBV28 combines with J gene TRBJ2-7, with 11 bases fitting TRBD2. The CDR3 length is 17 residues. Germline trimming cut 2 bases from V and 1 base from J; bases unmatched to any gene: 7. CDR1 is MDHEN, CDR2 SYDVKM, per germline. Full variable domain (missing parts from reference TRBV28 and TRBJ2-7): DVKVTQSSRYLVKRTGEKVFLECVQDMDHENMFWYRQDPGLGLRLIYFSYDVKMKEKGDIPEGYSVSREKKERFSLILESASTNQTSMYLCASSLASGRLLSYEQYFGPGTRLTVT.

This sequence joins TRBV7-2 and TRBJ1-5; possibly TRBD1 for D (5 bases). In germline, CDR1 is SGHTA, CDR2 FQGNSA. This CDR3 region has 14 residues. With 1 base removed from V and 3 bases from J, the gap between germline ends came to 7 bases. The CDR3 protein is CASSLGGPNQPQHF. The CDR3 DNA reads as TGTGCCAGCAGCTTAGGGGGCCCCAATCAGCCCCAGCATTTT.

The chain combines TRBV4-3 with TRBJ2-7, with D perhaps TRBD1 (6 bases). The CDR3 loop spans 16 amino acids. Germline CDR1 is LGHNA and CDR2 is YSLEER. Trimming shortened V by 0 bases and J by 4 bases, and 16 bases separated the two germline ends. The CDR3 here is CASSQDTVGAYYEQYF. CDR3 sequence (DNA): TGCGCCAGCAGCCAAGACACGGTGGGGGCGTATTACGAGCAGTACTTC.

This clonotype turned up a few times. This chain joins TRBV20-1 and TRBJ2-7; D is ambiguous. The CDR3 runs 10 residues. Trimming pared 0 bases from V and 9 bases from J, leaving 6 bases between. Per the germline V gene, CDR1 is DFQATT and CDR2 is SNEGSKA (reference sequence). The CDR3 is CSAREGVQYF. In DNA, the CDR3 is TGCAGTGCTAGAGAGGGCGTGCAGTACTTC.

In its sample, this clonotype was seen a few times. The genes are TRBV18 and TRBJ2-5; the D gene is possibly TRBD2 (5 bases). The CDR3 runs 15 residues. V was pared by 0 bases and J by 1 base, with 9 bases between. The germline gives CDR1 KGHSH, CDR2 LQKENI. The CDR3 loop reads CASSPPSGSQETQYF. The CDR3 DNA is TGTGCCAGCTCACCACCCTCGGGGTCCCAAGAGACCCAGTACTTC.

This clonotype has a count of ten or more. V usage is TRBV15 and J usage is TRBJ1-4; D not certain. V lost 3 bases to trimming and J lost 2 bases, with 7 bases between them. This CDR3 has 14 amino acids. The germline V gene encodes CDR1 LNHNV and CDR2 YYDKDF (reference sequence). The CDR3 protein is CATSSGITNEKLFF. The DNA of the CDR3 is TGTGCCACCAGCAGCGGGATTACTAATGAAAAACTGTTTTTT. Filled out from reference TRBV15 and TRBJ1-4, the complete variable domain reads DAMVIQNPRYQVTQFGKPVTLSCSQTLNHNVMYWYQQKSSQAPKLLFHYYDKDFNNEADTPDNFQSRRPNTSFCFLDIRSPGLGDTAMYLCATSSGITNEKLFFGSGTQLSVL.

A remark on this clonotype: An end of the junction does not agree with germline; a read error may underlie this. V gene TRBV7-6 combines with J gene TRBJ2-7; D is unclear. The CDR3 is 14 residues long. Germline V gene lookup returns CDR1 SGHVS and CDR2 FNYEAQ. The CDR3 nucleotides are TGTGCCAGCAGCGTAGCCGGGCCCCCCGGGGAGCAGTACTTC. It codes for CASSVAGPPGEQYF.

This clonotype showed up just a few times. V is TRBV4-3 and J is TRBJ2-5; the D is unclear. Germline V gene data show CDR1 as LGHNA and CDR2 as YSLEER. Trimming cost V 2 bases and J 7 bases, with 20 bases left between them. The CDR3 is 16 residues long. CDR3 amino acids: CASSQRWQNPAGTQYF. The CDR3 DNA sequence: TGCGCCAGCAGCCAACGATGGCAGAACCCTGCTGGGACCCAGTACTTC.

The chain combines TRBV29-1 with TRBJ2-7, with 15 bases that match TRBD2. The CDR3 has 16 amino acids. CDR1 and CDR2 from the germline V gene are SQVTM and ANQGSEA. J was trimmed by 1 base and V by 6 bases; bases with no gene match: 7. The CDR3 sequence is CSVLGTSGRSSYEQYF. The CDR3 coding sequence is TGCAGCGTCCTAGGGACTAGCGGGAGGTCTTCCTACGAGCAGTACTTC.

This clonotype was detected a few times. V and J are TRBV5-5 and TRBJ2-2; TRBD2 matches 13 bases. Looked up from germline, CDR1 is SGHKS and CDR2 is YYEKEE (reference sequence). V lost 4 bases and J lost 5; bases outside the gene matches: 8. The CDR3 length is 17 residues. Here the CDR3 reads CASSPTPGLAGTGELFF. CDR3 coding DNA: TGTGCCAGCAGCCCCACACCGGGACTAGCGGGAACCGGGGAGCTGTTTTTT.

This rearrangement joins TRBV3-1 to TRBJ1-5; TRBD1 matches at 9 bases. Losses at the gene ends were 4 bases for V and 0 bases for J; bases not matched to a gene: 4. The germline gives CDR1 LGHDT, CDR2 YNNKEL (reference sequence). The CDR3 is 16 residues long. The CDR3 loop is CASSPGQGYSNQPQHF. DNA of the CDR3: TGTGCCAGCAGCCCGGGACAGGGATATAGCAATCAGCCCCAGCATTTT. The entire variable domain, with the rest obtained from reference TRBV3-1 and TRBJ1-5, is as follows: DTAVSQTPKYLVTQMGNDKSIKCEQNLGHDTMYWYKQDSKKFLKIMFSYNNKELIINETVPNRFSPKSPDKAHLNLHINSLELGDSAVYFCASSPGQGYSNQPQHFGDGTRLSIL.

This clonotype appeared a few times. This chain joins TRBV5-6 and TRBJ2-1; D tentatively reads TRBD1 or TRBD2 (5 bases each). There are 15 residues in the CDR3. Between the trimmed V and J ends, which lost 5 bases and 2 bases, there was a span of 14 bases. Per the germline V gene, CDR1 is SGHDT and CDR2 is YYEEEE. This chain's CDR3 is CASRGVGRPYNEQFF. The CDR3 DNA sequence: TGTGCCAGCAGGGGGGTGGGGCGACCCTACAATGAGCAGTTCTTC.

This clonotype was picked up a small number of times. This rearrangement joins TRBV28 to TRBJ2-1; 8 nucleotides align to TRBD1. Germline V gene lookup returns CDR1 MDHEN and CDR2 SYDVKM. V lost 7 bases to trimming and J lost 0 bases; unmatched junction nucleotides: 5. This CDR3 spans 15 amino acids. CDR3 in DNA: TGTGCCAGCACTATAACAGGGGGCTCCTACAATGAGCAGTTCTTC. Encoded protein: CASTITGGSYNEQFF. The full variable domain, completed using reference TRBV28 and TRBJ2-1, is DVKVTQSSRYLVKRTGEKVFLECVQDMDHENMFWYRQDPGLGLRLIYFSYDVKMKEKGDIPEGYSVSREKKERFSLILESASTNQTSMYLCASTITGGSYNEQFFGPGTRLTVL.

This clonotype was seen more than once but under ten times. The chain employs TRBV6-2 or TRBV6-3 and TRBJ2-7; TRBD1 matches at 7 bases. Germline-derived CDR1 and CDR2 are MNHEY and SVGEGT. The J segment lost 3 bases and the V segment lost 2 bases, leaving 4 bases of the junction unmatched. The CDR3 has 14 amino acids. CDR3: CASSYGNRGYEQYF. CDR3 DNA: TGTGCCAGCAGTTACGGGAACAGGGGCTACGAGCAGTACTTC.

The genes are TRBV29-1 and TRBJ1-3; no clear D gene. V lost 5 bases and J lost 1, with 9 bases in between. The germline CDR1 and CDR2 sequences are SQVTM and ANQGSEA. This CDR3 comprises 13 residues. The CDR3 loop reads CSVREQSGNTIYF. CDR3 DNA sequence: TGCAGCGTTCGGGAGCAGTCTGGAAACACCATATATTTT.

The chain carries TRBV6-1 and TRBJ2-7; TRBD2 matches 12 bases. CDR1 and CDR2 from the germline V gene are MNHNS and SASEGT. V was clipped by 5 bases and J by 7 bases; unmatched bases: 9. The CDR3 is made up of 15 amino acids. The CDR3 sequence: CASSRSLAGGLEQYF. In DNA form, the CDR3 reads TGTGCCAGCAGTCGCTCACTAGCGGGAGGACTTGAGCAGTACTTC.

This clonotype was seen more than once but under ten times. The chain is built from TRBV20-1 and TRBJ1-4; D gene ambiguous. The germline V and J ends were trimmed by 2 bases and 8 bases, with 6 bases remaining between them. CDR3 length: 11 residues. Germline CDR1 is DFQATT and CDR2 is SNEGSKA (reference sequence). The CDR3 reads CSARNTEKLFF. Written as DNA, the CDR3 is TGCAGTGCTAGAAACACCGAAAAACTGTTTTTT.

The chain combines TRBV28 with TRBJ2-1; 9 bases are shared with TRBD2. This CDR3 is built from 19 residues. Trimming at V came to 4 bases and at J to 0 bases, leaving 13 bases not matched to a gene. Germline V gives CDR1 MDHEN, CDR2 SYDVKM. The chain's CDR3 is CASSYPGLAHQSSYNEQFF. CDR3 sequence (DNA): TGTGCCAGCAGTTACCCGGGACTAGCTCATCAGTCCTCCTACAATGAGCAGTTCTTC. The full variable domain, rest sourced from reference TRBV28 and TRBJ2-1, is DVKVTQSSRYLVKRTGEKVFLECVQDMDHENMFWYRQDPGLGLRLIYFSYDVKMKEKGDIPEGYSVSREKKERFSLILESASTNQTSMYLCASSYPGLAHQSSYNEQFFGPGTRLTVL.